This TCR beta chain was recorded in a study of blood T cell repertoires in COVID-19 (dated by TCRdb to 2019 to 2021). Context from the whole study: Samples from collaborators originated in the United States, Italy and Spain and spanned both the acute and convalescent phases of COVID-19. The material from the prospective study consisted of cDNA or gDNA derived from T cells, B-cell-depleted T cells, or PBMCs. Deeply sampled blood TCRbeta repertoires from subjects exposed to, actively infected with, or recovered from COVID-19 were included in the dataset. The repertoires were made available in a free public database intended to serve as a resource for research on the immune response to SARS-CoV-2. The samples were drawn from two sources: the first 160 participants of the ongoing ImmuneRACE study, and 950 to 1,500 subjects contributed by 6 global collaborators. The sample metadata nearly always contained a de-identified subject ID, COVID-19 status, age in years and sex. Where available, HLA class I and class II types were obtained from metadata supplied by the sample provider rather than from assay-based typing.

Notes on this clone: It has no known antigen specificity. The sample holds no much larger clone one base away, and base qualities are not on file.

Enrolling through a virtual design, the prospective study's participants ranged in age from roughly 18 to 100 years and lived across some 23 United States geographic areas. To assign participants to cohorts, the prospective study relied on clinical history that participants themselves reported in a screening survey and a study questionnaire. A participant counted as exposed if, within 2 weeks of entering the study, that participant had been in contact with someone who had a PCR-confirmed or clinician-diagnosed COVID-19 case. Each participant in the prospective study had whole blood, serum and a nasopharyngeal or oropharyngeal swab collected by mobile phlebotomists. Participants in the prospective study had the option to provide additional blood draws and questionnaires over an approximately 2-month period. Before DNA extraction, prospective study blood samples were shipped either frozen or at room temperature.

Reading from cysteine to phenylalanine, the CDR3 counts 12 amino acids. This entry keeps only the CDR3 DNA: 36 bases, framed from base 1. From the germline V gene (reference sequence), CDR1 is LNHDA and CDR2 is SQIVND. The germline V and J ends show losses of 4 bases and 9 bases respectively, and no gene match explains 3 bases of the junction. Study-wide conclusions, independent of this receptor: Clinical and demographic metadata were provided uncurated, with the amount varying by source and participant.

The immunoSEQ Assay, a bias-controlled multiplex PCR, was used to amplify TCRbeta CDR3 regions from genomic DNA. The authors processed their data as follows. The number of nucleated cells in each sample was estimated from the amplification of reference gene primers within the assay. To quantify the absolute abundance of each unique TCRbeta CDR3 rearrangement, sequence reads were collapsed and filtered. Productive Simpson clonality was computed per sample as the square root of Simpson's diversity index over productive rearrangements. Here the immuneACCESS table is served through TCRdb, limited to in-frame sequences with V and J called. Missing clones are a known gap in these copies; in checked studies unresolved V genes cover under half, and the rest lacks a known reason. V, J and clone size were drawn from that table, and D and trimming were deduced from the DNA. The sample has 200,000 to 300,000 clones on record, over 70% of them singletons. 2.5% to 4% of the sample is held by the ten biggest clonotypes.

This clonotype was sampled from a woman aged 40 to 50 who had been exposed to COVID-19. The sequenced sample was PBMCs or T cells enriched from blood (not recorded which). Recombination joined TRBV19 with TRBJ2-1; the junction holds 7 bases that match TRBD2. In nucleotides, the sequence is TGTGCCAGTAGTACAGCGGGGACTGAGCAGTTCTTC. Its translation is CASSTAGTEQFF.